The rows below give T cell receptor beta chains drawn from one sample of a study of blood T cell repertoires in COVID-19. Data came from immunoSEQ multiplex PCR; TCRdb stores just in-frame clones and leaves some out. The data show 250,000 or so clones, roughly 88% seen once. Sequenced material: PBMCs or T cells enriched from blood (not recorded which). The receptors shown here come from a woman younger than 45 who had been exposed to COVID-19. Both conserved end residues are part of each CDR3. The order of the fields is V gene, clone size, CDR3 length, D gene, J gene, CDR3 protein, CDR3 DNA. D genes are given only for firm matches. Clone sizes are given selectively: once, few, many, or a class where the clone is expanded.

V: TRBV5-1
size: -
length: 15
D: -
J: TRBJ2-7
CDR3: CASSLGHSSSYEQYF
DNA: TGCGCCAGCAGCTTGGGACACTCGAGCTCCTACGAGCAGTACTTC

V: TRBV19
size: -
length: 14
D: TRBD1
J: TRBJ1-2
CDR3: CASSKGQSFYGYTF
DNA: TGTGCCAGTAGTAAGGGACAGAGTTTCTATGGCTACACCTTC

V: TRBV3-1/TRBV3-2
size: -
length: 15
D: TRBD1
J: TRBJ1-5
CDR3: CASSLSQGAHQPQHF
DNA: TGTGCCAGCAGCCTTTCCCAGGGGGCACATCAGCCCCAGCATTTT

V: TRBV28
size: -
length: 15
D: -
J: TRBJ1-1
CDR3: CASSLRKGLSTEAFF
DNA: TGTGCCAGCAGTTTAAGGAAGGGGTTGTCCACTGAAGCTTTCTTT

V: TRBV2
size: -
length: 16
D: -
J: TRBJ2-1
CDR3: CASRKLTGGYADEQFF
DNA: TGTGCCAGCAGAAAATTGACTGGCGGGTATGCTGATGAGCAGTTCTTC

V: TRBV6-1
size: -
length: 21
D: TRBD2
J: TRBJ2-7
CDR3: CASSEGLGASGTVRSSYEQYF
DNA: TGTGCCAGCAGTGAAGGCCTTGGTGCTAGCGGGACGGTCCGGAGCTCCTACGAGCAGTACTTC

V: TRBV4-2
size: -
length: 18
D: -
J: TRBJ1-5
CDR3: CASSQDLAGASSNQPQHF
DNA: TGTGCCAGCAGCCAAGATCTGGCAGGGGCTAGTAGCAATCAGCCCCAGCATTTT

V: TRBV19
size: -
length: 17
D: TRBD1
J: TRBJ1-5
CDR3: CASSITPPGQGNQPQHF
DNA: TGTGCCAGTAGTATAACCCCCCCGGGACAGGGAAATCAGCCCCAGCATTTT

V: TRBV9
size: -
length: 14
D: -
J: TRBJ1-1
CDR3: CASSVATENTEAFF
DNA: TGTGCCAGCAGCGTAGCCACAGAGAACACTGAAGCTTTCTTT

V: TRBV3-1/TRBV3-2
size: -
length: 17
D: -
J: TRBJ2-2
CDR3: CASSPERRGTNTGELFF
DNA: TGTGCCAGCAGCCCCGAGCGGAGGGGAACGAACACCGGGGAGCTGTTTTTT

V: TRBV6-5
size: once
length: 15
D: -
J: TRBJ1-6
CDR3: CASSYSRHNNSPLHF
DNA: TGTGCCAGCAGTTACTCGAGACATAATAATTCACCCCTCCACTTT

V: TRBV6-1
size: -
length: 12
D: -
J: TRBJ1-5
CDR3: CASSEWGQPQHF
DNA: TGTGCCAGCAGTGAATGGGGCCAGCCCCAGCATTTT

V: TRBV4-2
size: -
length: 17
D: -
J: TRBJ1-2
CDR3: CASSRGGPSQYNYGYTF
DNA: TGTGCCAGCAGCCGTGGAGGGCCGTCCCAATATAACTATGGCTACACCTTC

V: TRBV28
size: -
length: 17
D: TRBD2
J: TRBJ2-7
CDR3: CASSSRLAFDLSYEQYF
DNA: TGTGCCAGCAGTTCCCGACTAGCTTTTGATTTGAGCTACGAGCAGTACTTC

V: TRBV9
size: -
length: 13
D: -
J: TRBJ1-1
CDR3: CASSVDPVSEAFF
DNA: TGTGCCAGCAGCGTAGATCCGGTTTCGGAAGCTTTCTTT

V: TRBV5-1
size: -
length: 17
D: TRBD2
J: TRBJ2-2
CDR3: CASSPRLAGGWTGELFF
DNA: TGCGCCAGCAGCCCAAGACTAGCGGGAGGGTGGACCGGGGAGCTGTTTTTT

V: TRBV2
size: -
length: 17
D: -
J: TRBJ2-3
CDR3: CASSERGPQSSTDTQYF
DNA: TGTGCCAGCAGTGAAAGGGGTCCACAGAGTAGCACAGATACGCAGTATTTT

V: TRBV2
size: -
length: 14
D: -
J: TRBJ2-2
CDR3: CASSENRPDGELFF
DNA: TGTGCCAGCAGTGAAAACAGGCCGGACGGGGAGCTGTTTTTT

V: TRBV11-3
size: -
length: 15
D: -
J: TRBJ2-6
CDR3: CASSLRQAGANVLTF
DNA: TGTGCCAGCAGCTTGAGGCAAGCTGGGGCCAACGTCCTGACTTTC

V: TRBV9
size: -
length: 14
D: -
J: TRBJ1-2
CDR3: CASSVADRPLGYTF
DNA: TGTGCCAGCAGCGTAGCCGACAGGCCGCTTGGCTACACCTTC

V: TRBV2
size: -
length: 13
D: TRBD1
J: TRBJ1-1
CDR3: CASIGTGDTEAFF
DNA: TGTGCCAGCATCGGGACAGGGGACACTGAAGCTTTCTTT

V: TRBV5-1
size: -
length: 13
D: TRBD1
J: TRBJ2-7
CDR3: CASSTDRDYEQYF
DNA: TGCGCCAGCAGCACTGACAGGGACTACGAGCAGTACTTC

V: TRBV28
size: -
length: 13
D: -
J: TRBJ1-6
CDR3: CASRQFNNSPLHF
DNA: TGTGCCAGCAGACAGTTCAATAATTCACCCCTCCACTTT

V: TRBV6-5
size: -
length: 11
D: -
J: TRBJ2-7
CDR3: CASTSEYEQYF
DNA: TGTGCCAGCACTAGCGAATACGAGCAGTACTTC

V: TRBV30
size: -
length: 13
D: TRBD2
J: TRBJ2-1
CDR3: CARLTSGHNEQFF
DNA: TGTGCCCGCCTGACTAGCGGCCACAATGAGCAGTTCTTC

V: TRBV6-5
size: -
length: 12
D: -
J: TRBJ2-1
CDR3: CASSRIPGEQFF
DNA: TGTGCCAGCAGTCGAATACCCGGTGAGCAGTTCTTC

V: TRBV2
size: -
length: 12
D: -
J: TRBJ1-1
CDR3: CASSESKQMAFF
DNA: TGTGCCAGCAGTGAATCTAAACAGATGGCTTTCTTT

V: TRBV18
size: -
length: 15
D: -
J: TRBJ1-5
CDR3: CASSPSNGGGQPQHF
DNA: TGTGCCAGCTCACCATCCAATGGGGGCGGACAGCCCCAGCATTTT

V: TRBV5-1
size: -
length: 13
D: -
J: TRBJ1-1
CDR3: CASSWVRSTEAFF
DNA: TGCGCCAGCAGTTGGGTTCGGAGCACTGAAGCTTTCTTT

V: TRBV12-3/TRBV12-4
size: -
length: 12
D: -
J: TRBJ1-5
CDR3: CASSLVEQPQHF
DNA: TGTGCCAGCAGTTTAGTAGAGCAGCCCCAGCATTTT

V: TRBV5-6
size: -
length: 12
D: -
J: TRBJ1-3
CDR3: CASSSLGNTIYF
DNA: TGTGCCAGCAGCTCCTTGGGAAACACCATATATTTT